Shown below are 10 T cell receptor beta chains from a single sample sequenced in a study of cytomegalovirus exposure and HLA in healthy donors. 60 Vbeta and 13 Jbeta primers were used in PCR. TCRdb's table, derived via immunoSEQ multiplex PCR, lists solely in-frame clones and lacks some. The table has fewer than 250,000 clones, approximately 79% seen once. Material for sequencing was PBMCs. These TCRs come from a girl aged 2 to 10 in good health and CMV-seronegative.

The chain uses TRBV7-9 and TRBJ2-5, with a tentative D call TRBD2 (5 bases). The V end was cut by 4 bases, the J end by 4 bases, with 10 bases between. The germline CDR1 and CDR2 sequences are SEHNR and FQNEAQ (reference sequence). The CDR3 is made up of 13 amino acids. CDR3 in amino acids: CASSSVAGETQYF. CDR3 sequence (DNA): TGTGCCAGCAGCTCAGTGGCGGGAGAGACCCAGTACTTC.

The chain has TRBV10-1 and TRBJ2-1, with TRBD2 matching over 8 bases. This CDR3 is built from 14 residues. V lost 3 bases to trimming and J lost 7 bases; unmatched junction nucleotides: 5. Germline CDR1 reads WNHNN; CDR2 reads SYGVQD (reference sequence). The CDR3 DNA is TGCGCCAGCAGTGATGCCAGCGGGAGAAATGAGCAGTTCTTC. Amino acid sequence: CASSDASGRNEQFF.

The rearrangement joins TRBV27 to TRBJ1-1, with D unresolved. Trimming pared 6 bases from V and 5 bases from J, leaving 13 bases between. The germline gives CDR1 MNHEY, CDR2 SMNVEV (reference sequence). The CDR3 consists of 13 residues. CDR3: CASRLTGRTEAFF. The CDR3 DNA follows: TGTGCCAGCAGGCTAACGGGGAGGACTGAAGCTTTCTTT.

This clone was detected once. This chain connects TRBV7-9 to TRBJ2-1, with D tentatively TRBD1 (5 bases). The V end lost 5 bases, the J end lost 6 bases, and 11 bases lay between the germline ends. CDR1 is SEHNR, CDR2 FQNEAQ, per germline (reference sequence). The CDR3 covers 13 residues. The chain's CDR3 is CASSLGHVNEQFF. The CDR3 nucleotides read TGTGCCAGCAGCCTAGGACACGTCAATGAGCAGTTCTTC.

CDR3 DNA sequence: TGTGCCAGCAGCTTGTTAATGAGGAATAACTATGGCTACACCTTC. Protein product: CASSLLMRNNYGYTF. The chain has TRBV5-4 and TRBJ1-2; D remains unclear. This CDR3 has 15 residues. With 1 base removed from V and 1 base from J, the gap between germline ends came to 11 bases. CDR1 and CDR2 (germline): SGHNT, YYREEE (reference sequence).

The J gene is TRBJ2-1, the V gene TRBV6-5; 9 positions match TRBD1. In germline, CDR1 is MNHEY, CDR2 SVGAGI. The length of the CDR3 is 14 residues. With V trimmed by 5 bases and J by 9 bases, 8 bases remained unmatched. This CDR3 reads CASSTDRGPREQFF. The CDR3, as DNA: TGTGCCAGCAGTACGGACAGGGGCCCACGTGAGCAGTTCTTC.

The CDR3 nucleotides are TGTGCCAGCAGTTACGGCGGGGCGATGAACACTGAAGCTTTCTTT. As protein: CASSYGGAMNTEAFF. The chain recombines TRBV6-6 with TRBJ1-1; TRBD1 might be the D (5 bases). The CDR3 length is 15 residues. Germline CDR1 MNHNY, CDR2 SVGAGI (reference sequence). V lost 2 bases, J lost 0 bases, and 10 bases lay in between.

The chain joins TRBV5-1 to TRBJ2-7; TRBD1 aligns across 11 bases. V was pared by 2 bases and J by 3 bases, with 4 bases of the junction left unmatched. The V gene's germline CDR1 is SGHRS and CDR2 YFSETQ. This CDR3 region has 15 residues. The CDR3 sequence is CASSFRGQGVYEQYF. CDR3 nucleotides: TGCGCCAGCAGCTTCAGGGGACAGGGGGTCTACGAGCAGTACTTC.

V is TRBV4-2 and J is TRBJ2-6; tentative D call: TRBD2 (7 bases). Deletions cut 4 bases from V and 0 bases from J, with 16 bases between. Germline lookup yields CDR1 LGHNA and CDR2 YNFKEQ. The CDR3 has 18 amino acids. The CDR3 here is CASSPFRGDNSGANVLTF. The CDR3 DNA follows: TGTGCCAGCAGCCCATTCCGGGGGGACAACTCTGGGGCCAACGTCCTGACTTTC.

The rearrangement uses TRBV27 and TRBJ1-2; D not resolved. The V end was cut by 6 bases, the J end by 3 bases, with 11 bases between. CDR3 length: 13 residues. The germline V gene encodes CDR1 MNHEY and CDR2 SMNVEV (reference sequence). The CDR3 spells CASRGAGYYGYTF. The CDR3 region has the DNA TGTGCCAGCAGGGGCGCCGGCTACTATGGCTACACCTTC.